This passage covers 20 T cell receptor beta chains from one sample sequenced in a study of Ad26.COV2.S vaccination and SARS-CoV-2 variants. Treatment specified: over 15 received Ad26.COV2.S at low or high dose, single or two shots; several received placebo; per-sample allocation not given. Samples were taken on day 63 after the first vaccine or placebo injection. Produced via immunoSEQ multiplex PCR; TCRdb's table is partial and in-frame only. The sample includes about 350,000 clones, 88% seen only once; the top ten take 6.4%. The starting material was peripheral blood, obtained in a trial of Ad26.COV2.S vaccine versus placebo. The receptors shown here come from a person between 18 and 60 years old who received the Ad26.COV2.S COVID-19 vaccine or a placebo.

The J gene is TRBJ1-2, the V gene TRBV30; TRBD1 is a possible D gene (5 bases). With 4 bases removed from V and 6 bases from J, the gap between germline ends came to 12 bases. Germline assignment: CDR1 GTSNPN and CDR2 SVGIG (reference sequence). The CDR3 consists of 12 residues. The CDR3 reads CAWTTGGHGYTF. The CDR3 region has the DNA TGTGCCTGGACTACGGGGGGTCATGGCTACACCTTC.

The chain couples TRBV5-1 to TRBJ2-5; 8 nucleotides align to TRBD2. V shed 4 bases, J shed 4 bases, and the junction held 3 bases outside the gene matches. The CDR3 is 13 amino acids. Per germline, CDR1 SGHRS and CDR2 YFSETQ. The CDR3 DNA follows: TGCGCCAGCAGCCCTCGGGAGGGAGAGACCCAGTACTTC. This gives the protein CASSPREGETQYF.

The V and J genes are TRBV5-6 and TRBJ2-7; 8 positions agree with TRBD2. V lost 7 bases and J lost 7; bases outside the gene matches: 13. This CDR3 spans 14 amino acids. Germline assignment: CDR1 SGHDT and CDR2 YYEEEE. The CDR3 DNA is TGTGCCAGCTTCAGGACTAGCCAAGGGGGAGAGCAGTACTTC. Amino acids: CASFRTSQGGEQYF.

The gene calls are TRBV4-1 and TRBJ1-2, with 7 bases identical to TRBD1. This CDR3 is 14 amino acids long. CDR1 is MGHRA and CDR2 is YSYEKL in the germline V gene. V shed 2 bases and J 6 bases; nucleotides not matched to a gene: 6. This CDR3 is CASSQIIGGDGYTF. DNA for the CDR3: TGCGCCAGCAGCCAAATTATAGGGGGCGATGGCTACACCTTC.

The chain employs TRBV7-9 and TRBJ2-7; either TRBD1 or TRBD2 may fit D (5 bases each). The length of the CDR3 is 13 residues. In germline, CDR1 is SEHNR, CDR2 FQNEAQ (reference sequence). Between the trimmed V and J ends, which lost 1 base and 6 bases, there was a span of 10 bases. CDR3 residues: CASSLGGYGEQYF. The DNA of the CDR3 is TGTGCCAGCAGCTTAGGGGGGTACGGCGAGCAGTACTTC. Based on the CDR3 plus reference TRBV7-9 and TRBJ2-7, the full variable domain is DTGVSQNPRHKITKRGQNVTFRCDPISEHNRLYWYRQTLGQGPEFLTYFQNEAQLEKSRLLSDRFSAERPKGSFSTLEIQRTEQGDSAMYLCASSLGGYGEQYFGPGTRLTVT.

A remark on this clone: This sample includes further DNA sequences coding for the same CDR3. The chain carries TRBV20-1 and TRBJ1-1; no clear D. Trimming pared 6 bases from V and 3 bases from J, leaving 5 bases between. Germline V gene data show CDR1 as DFQATT and CDR2 as SNEGSKA (reference sequence). The length of the CDR3 is 10 residues. CDR3 sequence: CSARYTEAFF. The CDR3 DNA sequence: TGCAGTGCCCGATACACTGAAGCTTTCTTT.

V gene TRBV11-2 combines with J gene TRBJ2-4; no clear D. Deletions cut 1 base from V and 7 bases from J, with 8 bases between. Germline CDR1 is SGHAT and CDR2 is FQNNGV. This CDR3 region has 13 residues. CDR3 sequence reads: CASSLVGSNIQYF. In nucleotides, the CDR3 is TGTGCCAGCAGCTTAGTGGGTTCGAACATTCAGTACTTC.

The genes are TRBV5-6 and TRBJ1-1; D possibly corresponds to TRBD1 (6 bases). The CDR3 extends over 16 amino acids. Germline V CDR1 and CDR2: SGHDT, YYEEEE. Trimming took off 4 bases at V and 1 base at J, with 17 bases between the two ends. CDR3: CASSQPEGGWNTEAFF. CDR3 nucleotide sequence: TGTGCCAGCAGCCAGCCCGAGGGGGGTTGGAACACTGAAGCTTTCTTT. Full variable domain (outside the CDR3, taken from reference TRBV5-6 and TRBJ1-1): DAGVTQSPTHLIKTRGQQVTLRCSPKSGHDTVSWYQQALGQGPQFIFQYYEEEERQRGNFPDRFSGHQFPNYSSELNVNALLLGDSALYLCASSQPEGGWNTEAFFGQGTRLTVV.

The V gene is TRBV18, the J gene TRBJ1-1; D is unresolved. In germline, CDR1 is KGHSH, CDR2 LQKENI. Trimming took off 0 bases at V and 1 base at J, with 9 bases between the two ends. The length of the CDR3 is 15 residues. The DNA for the CDR3 is TGTGCCAGCTCACCACCGGTTTCAGGGAACACTGAAGCTTTCTTT. Translated: CASSPPVSGNTEAFF.

The chain links TRBV12-2 to TRBJ2-7; the table names TRBD1, a call not compared with the DNA. TRBV12-2 is listed as a pseudogene. The CDR3 is 16 residues long. DNA for the CDR3: TGTGCAAGTCGCTTAGCCAGGACAGGACACTCCTACGAGCAGTACTTC. Amino acids: CASRLARTGHSYEQYF.

V gene TRBV13 combines with J gene TRBJ2-5, with D possibly TRBD1 on 7 matching bases. The CDR3 contains 16 residues. V was trimmed by 5 bases and J by 2 bases, leaving 18 bases between them. The germline CDR1 and CDR2 sequences are PRHDT and FYEKMQ (reference sequence). For the CDR3, the DNA is TGTGCCAGCAGCCCCCCAGGGGGTAGCGGTCAAGAGACCCAGTACTTC. This translates into CASSPPGGSGQETQYF.

V and J are TRBV7-2 and TRBJ1-1; D call uncertain. The V gene's germline CDR1 is SGHTA and CDR2 FQGNSA. The CDR3 extends over 14 amino acids. V shed 2 bases and J shed 3 bases, with 10 bases lying between them. The CDR3 region is CASSLLEAHTEAFF. CDR3 coding DNA: TGTGCCAGCAGCTTATTGGAGGCCCACACTGAAGCTTTCTTT.

V is TRBV27 and J is TRBJ2-5; 9 bases are a match to TRBD1. Germline values: CDR1 MNHEY, CDR2 SMNVEV (reference sequence). The CDR3 extends over 15 amino acids. V lost 5 bases to trimming and J lost 2 bases; unmatched junction nucleotides: 6. The CDR3 DNA is TGTGCCAGCAGTCCGGGACAGGGAGGGCAAGAGACCCAGTACTTC. This codes for CASSPGQGGQETQYF.

The chain joins TRBV20-1 to TRBJ2-3; perhaps D is TRBD1 or TRBD2 (6 bases each). Between the trimmed V and J ends, which lost 3 bases and 2 bases, there was a span of 15 bases. CDR1 is DFQATT and CDR2 is SNEGSKA in the germline V gene (reference sequence). This CDR3 spans 15 amino acids. The CDR3 protein is CSASSSGAVTDTQYF. Here the CDR3 DNA reads TGCAGTGCTAGTTCATCGGGGGCGGTCACAGATACGCAGTATTTT.

V usage is TRBV7-2 and J usage is TRBJ1-5, with D unresolved. With 1 base removed from V and 0 bases from J, the gap between germline ends came to 10 bases. Germline V gene lookup returns CDR1 SGHTA and CDR2 FQGNSA. This CDR3 spans 16 amino acids. CDR3: CASSLGTRYSNQPQHF. CDR3 nucleotide sequence: TGTGCCAGCAGCTTAGGGACCCGTTATAGCAATCAGCCCCAGCATTTT.

The chain recombines TRBV5-6 with TRBJ1-4; D is ambiguous. The CDR3 contains 13 residues. The V and J ends lost 4 bases and 0 bases respectively, with 4 bases between them. Germline V gene lookup returns CDR1 SGHDT and CDR2 YYEEEE. DNA for the CDR3: TGTGCCAGCAGCGTTCCAACTAATGAAAAACTGTTTTTT. Translation: CASSVPTNEKLFF. Full variable domain (outside the CDR3, taken from reference TRBV5-6 and TRBJ1-4): DAGVTQSPTHLIKTRGQQVTLRCSPKSGHDTVSWYQQALGQGPQFIFQYYEEEERQRGNFPDRFSGHQFPNYSSELNVNALLLGDSALYLCASSVPTNEKLFFGSGTQLSVL.

The gene calls are TRBV11-2 and TRBJ2-7, with TRBD1 matching over 7 bases. This CDR3 contains 16 residues. The ends lost 0 bases at V and 0 bases at J; junction bases unmatched: 5. CDR1 and CDR2 (germline): SGHAT, FQNNGV. In DNA form, the CDR3 reads TGTGCCAGCAGCTTAGAGACAGGGCCCAGCTCCTACGAGCAGTACTTC. The encoded protein is CASSLETGPSSYEQYF. Using reference TRBV11-2 and TRBJ2-7 for the parts outside the CDR3, the full variable domain is EAGVAQSPRYKIIEKRQSVAFWCNPISGHATLYWYQQILGQGPKLLIQFQNNGVVDDSQLPKDRFSAERLKGVDSTLKIQPAKLEDSAVYLCASSLETGPSSYEQYFGPGTRLTVT.

This rearrangement joins TRBV18 to TRBJ2-3; D gene uncertain. V was trimmed by 4 bases and J by 6 bases, leaving 8 bases between them. CDR1 is KGHSH and CDR2 is LQKENI in the germline V gene. This CDR3 comprises 12 residues. CDR3 in DNA: TGTGCCAGCTCACGAGATGCGGATACGCAGTATTTT. Translation gives CASSRDADTQYF.

The chain recombines TRBV7-2 with TRBJ2-2; D is unresolved. The CDR3 totals 14 residues. CDR1 is SGHTA and CDR2 is FQGNSA in the germline V gene. Trimming took 2 bases from V and 3 from J, leaving 7 bases between them. CDR3 bases: TGTGCCAGCAGCTTAAACGCGCACACCGGGGAGCTGTTTTTT. Amino acid sequence: CASSLNAHTGELFF. The whole variable domain, remainder taken from reference TRBV7-2 and TRBJ2-2, is GAGVSQSPSNKVTEKGKDVELRCDPISGHTALYWYRQSLGQGLEFLIYFQGNSAPDKSGLPSDRFSAERTGGSVSTLTIQRTQQEDSAVYLCASSLNAHTGELFFGEGSRLTVL.

The chain carries TRBV10-3 and TRBJ2-5; 9 bases line up with TRBD2. The CDR3 contains 14 residues. V was pared by 8 bases and J by 4 bases, with 8 bases of the junction left unmatched. The germline V gene has CDR1 ENHRY and CDR2 SYGVKD. CDR3 residues: CAIAPRREGETQYF. In DNA form, the CDR3 reads TGTGCCATCGCTCCCAGGCGGGAGGGAGAGACCCAGTACTTC.